These T cell receptor beta chains were read from a single sample in a study of a mutant IDH1 vaccine in newly diagnosed glioma. Antigens for these TCRs are unknown. Sequencing used immunoSEQ multiplex PCR; TCRdb keeps in-frame clones, though not all of them. Here the sample spans approximately 11,000 clones, roughly four fifths being singletons. Material: PBMCs, obtained from a glioma patient whose treatment included an IDH1 peptide vaccine. These receptors were collected from a man younger than 40 with glioma. The CDR3 runs from the conserved cysteine through the conserved F or W. Each record gives: CDR3 DNA, CDR3 protein, CDR3 length, D gene, J gene, clone size, V gene. The D gene is left open where the match is weak. Not all rows give a size; the values are once, few, many and, for expanded clones, a class.

CDR3nt: TGTGCCAGTAGTATCTTCTTGGGGGCCAACACTGAAGCTTTCTTT
CDR3aa: CASSIFLGANTEAFF
len: 15
d_gene: NA
j_gene: TRBJ1-1
abundance: few
v_gene: TRBV19

CDR3nt: TGTGCCAGTAGCAAGAATATGAACACTGAAGCTTTCTTT
CDR3aa: CASSKNMNTEAFF
len: 13
d_gene: NA
j_gene: TRBJ1-1
abundance: NA
v_gene: TRBV19

CDR3nt: TGTGCCAGCAGTGGTAAAATTCCCTTTTCAGGGAATGTTAATGAAAAACTGTTTTTT
CDR3aa: CASSGKIPFSGNVNEKLFF
len: 19
d_gene: NA
j_gene: TRBJ1-4
abundance: NA
v_gene: TRBV9

CDR3nt: TGTGCCAGCAGTTACTCCCCCGATCAGCCCCAGCATTTT
CDR3aa: CASSYSPDQPQHF
len: 13
d_gene: NA
j_gene: TRBJ1-5
abundance: large
v_gene: TRBV6-5

CDR3nt: TGCGCCAGCAGCTTGGACGGCGGGAGGGCCCCAAATGAGCAGTTCTTC
CDR3aa: CASSLDGGRAPNEQFF
len: 16
d_gene: TRBD2
j_gene: TRBJ2-1
abundance: NA
v_gene: TRBV5-1

CDR3nt: TGTGCCAGCAGTTACTCTGGGGTTAGCACAGATACGCAGTATTTT
CDR3aa: CASSYSGVSTDTQYF
len: 15
d_gene: NA
j_gene: TRBJ2-3
abundance: NA
v_gene: TRBV6-6

CDR3nt: TGTGCCAGCAGTTTAAAAGCGGGAGGGTACACAGGTTTTGACGAGCAGTACTTC
CDR3aa: CASSLKAGGYTGFDEQYF
len: 18
d_gene: TRBD2
j_gene: TRBJ2-7
abundance: NA
v_gene: TRBV27

CDR3nt: TGTGCCAGCAGCCGCCGGGACAAATTCTCTGAAGCTTTCTTT
CDR3aa: CASSRRDKFSEAFF
len: 14
d_gene: NA
j_gene: TRBJ1-1
abundance: NA
v_gene: TRBV4-2

CDR3nt: TGTGCCAGCAGCTTAGGTGGGGAATGGGGCAATCAGCCCCAGCATTTT
CDR3aa: CASSLGGEWGNQPQHF
len: 16
d_gene: NA
j_gene: TRBJ1-5
abundance: NA
v_gene: TRBV7-9

CDR3nt: TGCGCCAGCAGCTTGGGCCCTGATGAAAAACTGTTTTTT
CDR3aa: CASSLGPDEKLFF
len: 13
d_gene: NA
j_gene: TRBJ1-4
abundance: NA
v_gene: TRBV5-1

CDR3nt: TGTGCCATCAGTGACCCCCGGGCCGAGTTAGACAAAAACATTCAGTACTTC
CDR3aa: CAISDPRAELDKNIQYF
len: 17
d_gene: NA
j_gene: TRBJ2-4
abundance: NA
v_gene: TRBV10-3

CDR3nt: TGTGCCAGCAGCCAAGCCTTGCGCGACAGCTCCTACAATGAGCAGTTCTTC
CDR3aa: CASSQALRDSSYNEQFF
len: 17
d_gene: NA
j_gene: TRBJ2-1
abundance: NA
v_gene: TRBV14

CDR3nt: TGTGCCAGCAGTCTACAGGGCTCGGGCAATCAGCCCCAGCATTTT
CDR3aa: CASSLQGSGNQPQHF
len: 15
d_gene: NA
j_gene: TRBJ1-5
abundance: NA
v_gene: TRBV28

CDR3nt: TGCGCCAGCAGCTTCCCAGGAGGGGAGACCCAGTACTTC
CDR3aa: CASSFPGGETQYF
len: 13
d_gene: NA
j_gene: TRBJ2-5
abundance: NA
v_gene: TRBV5-1

CDR3nt: TGTGCCTGGAGCCGGGGGGCAGGGGCCAATGAGCAGTTCTTC
CDR3aa: CAWSRGAGANEQFF
len: 14
d_gene: NA
j_gene: TRBJ2-1
abundance: NA
v_gene: TRBV30

CDR3nt: TGTGCCTCGGACAGGGAGAACACTGAAGCTTTCTTT
CDR3aa: CASDRENTEAFF
len: 12
d_gene: TRBD1
j_gene: TRBJ1-1
abundance: NA
v_gene: TRBV30

CDR3nt: TGTGCCAGCAGTGAGAGGGTGGGGACAGATACGCAGTATTTT
CDR3aa: CASSERVGTDTQYF
len: 14
d_gene: NA
j_gene: TRBJ2-3
abundance: NA
v_gene: TRBV6-1

CDR3nt: TGTGCCAGCACCCTCCCCAGGCCCGGGTGGTGCGGAAAACTGTTTTTT
CDR3aa: CASTLPRPGWCGKLFF
len: 16
d_gene: NA
j_gene: TRBJ1-4
abundance: NA
v_gene: TRBV27

CDR3nt: TGTGCCAGCAGTGACTACGGGGGTATAGATACGCAGTATTTT
CDR3aa: CASSDYGGIDTQYF
len: 14
d_gene: NA
j_gene: TRBJ2-3
abundance: NA
v_gene: TRBV6-5

CDR3nt: TGTGCCAGCAGCTTAGATTACCGGGAGACGCAGTATTTT
CDR3aa: CASSLDYRETQYF
len: 13
d_gene: NA
j_gene: TRBJ2-3
abundance: NA
v_gene: TRBV11-3

CDR3nt: TGTGCCAGCACCCCGGGACTAGCGGGAGGATATGAGCAGTTCTTC
CDR3aa: CASTPGLAGGYEQFF
len: 15
d_gene: TRBD2
j_gene: TRBJ2-1
abundance: NA
v_gene: TRBV7-2

CDR3nt: TGTGCCAGTAGTATTCCCCGGACTAGCGGGGCACGCTACGAGCAGTACTTC
CDR3aa: CASSIPRTSGARYEQYF
len: 17
d_gene: TRBD2
j_gene: TRBJ2-7
abundance: NA
v_gene: TRBV19

CDR3nt: TGCGCCAGCAGCCAAGCGGTCAGGGGTCTTACTGAAGCTTTCTTT
CDR3aa: CASSQAVRGLTEAFF
len: 15
d_gene: NA
j_gene: TRBJ1-1
abundance: NA
v_gene: TRBV4-1

CDR3nt: TGCGCCAGCAGCCAAGAACCGTTGGGCAATTCACCCCTCCACTTT
CDR3aa: CASSQEPLGNSPLHF
len: 15
d_gene: NA
j_gene: TRBJ1-6
abundance: NA
v_gene: TRBV4-1

CDR3nt: TGCGCCAGCAGCTTGGCCGGGCCAAGTGGGGCCAACGTCCTGACTTTC
CDR3aa: CASSLAGPSGANVLTF
len: 16
d_gene: NA
j_gene: TRBJ2-6
abundance: NA
v_gene: TRBV5-1